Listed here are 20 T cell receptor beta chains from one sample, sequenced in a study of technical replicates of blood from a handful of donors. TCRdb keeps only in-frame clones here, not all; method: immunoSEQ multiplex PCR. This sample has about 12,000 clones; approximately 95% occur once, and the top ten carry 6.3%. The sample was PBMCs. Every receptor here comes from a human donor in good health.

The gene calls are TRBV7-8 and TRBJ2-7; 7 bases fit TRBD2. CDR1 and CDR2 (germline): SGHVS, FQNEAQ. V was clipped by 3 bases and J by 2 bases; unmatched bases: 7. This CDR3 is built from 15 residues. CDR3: CASSFRAGEAYEQYF. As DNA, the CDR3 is TGTGCCAGCAGCTTTCGGGCGGGAGAGGCCTACGAGCAGTACTTC.

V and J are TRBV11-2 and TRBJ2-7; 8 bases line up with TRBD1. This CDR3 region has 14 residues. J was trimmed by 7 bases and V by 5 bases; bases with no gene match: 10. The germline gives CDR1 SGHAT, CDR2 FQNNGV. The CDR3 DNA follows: TGTGCCAGCAGCCCCCTTCTAGACAGGGGTGAGCAGTACTTC. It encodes CASSPLLDRGEQYF.

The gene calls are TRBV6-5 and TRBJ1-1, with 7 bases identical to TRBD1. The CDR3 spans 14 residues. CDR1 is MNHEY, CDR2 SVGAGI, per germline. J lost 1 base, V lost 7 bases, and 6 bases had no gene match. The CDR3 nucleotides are TGTGCCAGCAAACAGGGGCCAGAGAACACTGAAGCTTTCTTT. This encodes CASKQGPENTEAFF.

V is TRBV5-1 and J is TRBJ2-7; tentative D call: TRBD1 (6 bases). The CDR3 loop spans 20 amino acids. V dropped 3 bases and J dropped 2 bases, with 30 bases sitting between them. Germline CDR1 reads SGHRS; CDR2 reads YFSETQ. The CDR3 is CASSSHQGLAGRGVPYEQYF. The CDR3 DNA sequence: TGCGCCAGCAGCTCCCACCAGGGGTTGGCGGGCCGAGGGGTTCCCTACGAGCAGTACTTC.

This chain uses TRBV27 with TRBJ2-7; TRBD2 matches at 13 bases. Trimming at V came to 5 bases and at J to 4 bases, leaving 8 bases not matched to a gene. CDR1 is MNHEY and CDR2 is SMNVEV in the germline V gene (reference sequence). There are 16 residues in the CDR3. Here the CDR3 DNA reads TGTGCCAGCAGTCCTTGGACTAGCGGGAGTGGGTACGAGCAGTACTTC. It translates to CASSPWTSGSGYEQYF.

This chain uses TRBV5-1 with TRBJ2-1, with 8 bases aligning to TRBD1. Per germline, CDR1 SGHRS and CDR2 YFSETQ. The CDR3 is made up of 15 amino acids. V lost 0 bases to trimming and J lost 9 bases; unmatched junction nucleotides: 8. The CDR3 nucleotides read TGCGCCAGCAGCTTGGCAGGGGGCGCTTCCGGTGAGCAGTTCTTC. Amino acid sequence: CASSLAGGASGEQFF.

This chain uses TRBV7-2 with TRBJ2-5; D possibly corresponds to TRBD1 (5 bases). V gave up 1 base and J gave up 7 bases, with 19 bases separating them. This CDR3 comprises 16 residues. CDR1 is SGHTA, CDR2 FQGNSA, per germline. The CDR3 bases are TGTGCCAGCAGCTTAGGAGTGGCACAGGACCGAGGGACCCAGTACTTC. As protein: CASSLGVAQDRGTQYF.

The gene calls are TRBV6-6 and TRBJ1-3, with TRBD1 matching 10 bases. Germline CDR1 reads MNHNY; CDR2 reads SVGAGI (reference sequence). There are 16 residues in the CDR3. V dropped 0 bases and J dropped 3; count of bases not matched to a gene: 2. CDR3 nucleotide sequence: TGTGCCAGCAGTTACTCCGGACAGGGGGGTGGAAACACCATATATTTT. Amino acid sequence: CASSYSGQGGGNTIYF.

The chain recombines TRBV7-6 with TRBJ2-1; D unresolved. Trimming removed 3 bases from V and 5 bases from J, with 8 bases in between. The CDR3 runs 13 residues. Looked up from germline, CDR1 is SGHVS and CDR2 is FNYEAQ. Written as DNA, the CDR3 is TGTGCCAGCAGCTTTCGTGTTGACAATGAGCAGTTCTTC. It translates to CASSFRVDNEQFF. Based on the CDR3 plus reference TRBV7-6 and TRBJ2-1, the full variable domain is GAGVSQSPRYKVTKRGQDVALRCDPISGHVSLYWYRQALGQGPEFLTYFNYEAQQDKSGLPNDRFSAERPEGSISTLTIQRTEQRDSAMYRCASSFRVDNEQFFGPGTRLTVL.

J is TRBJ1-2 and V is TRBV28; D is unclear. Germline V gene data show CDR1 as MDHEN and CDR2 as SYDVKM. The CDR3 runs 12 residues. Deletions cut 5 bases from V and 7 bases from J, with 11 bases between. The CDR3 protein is CASSTRPSGYTF. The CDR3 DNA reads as TGTGCCAGCAGTACCAGGCCCTCTGGCTACACCTTC.

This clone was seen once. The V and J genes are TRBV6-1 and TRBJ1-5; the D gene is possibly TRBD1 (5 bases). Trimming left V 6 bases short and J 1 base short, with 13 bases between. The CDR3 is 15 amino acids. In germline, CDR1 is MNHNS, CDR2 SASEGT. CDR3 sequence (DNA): TGTGCCAGCAGGGGGGGTGTAGGGAGCAATCAGCCCCAGCATTTT. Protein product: CASRGGVGSNQPQHF.

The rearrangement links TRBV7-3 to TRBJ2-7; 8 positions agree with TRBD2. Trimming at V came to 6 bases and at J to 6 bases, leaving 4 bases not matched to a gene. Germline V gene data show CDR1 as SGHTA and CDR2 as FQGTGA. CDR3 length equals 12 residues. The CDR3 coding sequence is TGTGCCAGCAGTTCCGGGGGGGGCGAGCAGTACTTC. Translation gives CASSSGGGEQYF.

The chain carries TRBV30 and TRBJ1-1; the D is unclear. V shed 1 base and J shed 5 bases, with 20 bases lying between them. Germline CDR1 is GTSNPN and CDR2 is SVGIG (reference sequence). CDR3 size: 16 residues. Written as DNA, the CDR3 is TGTGCCTGGAGTGCGTCTGTCACCCTAACGAGGACTGAAGCTTTCTTT. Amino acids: CAWSASVTLTRTEAFF.

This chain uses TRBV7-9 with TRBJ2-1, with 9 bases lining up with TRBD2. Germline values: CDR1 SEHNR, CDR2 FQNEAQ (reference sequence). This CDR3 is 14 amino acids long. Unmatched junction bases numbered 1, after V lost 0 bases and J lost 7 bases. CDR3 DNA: TGTGCCAGCAGCTTAGCTAGCGGGAGTAATGAGCAGTTCTTC. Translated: CASSLASGSNEQFF.

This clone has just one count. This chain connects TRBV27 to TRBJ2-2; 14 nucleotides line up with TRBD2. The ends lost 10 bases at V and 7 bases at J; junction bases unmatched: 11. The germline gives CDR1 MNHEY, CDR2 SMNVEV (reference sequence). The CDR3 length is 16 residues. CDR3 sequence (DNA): TGTGCCACCCGGAGACTAGCGGGAGGGTCCGGCGGGGAGCTGTTTTTT. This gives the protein CATRRLAGGSGGELFF.

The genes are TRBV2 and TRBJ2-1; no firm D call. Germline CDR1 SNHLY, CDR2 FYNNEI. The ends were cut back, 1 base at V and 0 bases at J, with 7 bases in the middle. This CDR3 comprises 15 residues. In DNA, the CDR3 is TGTGCCAGCAGTGAAGATAGGAGCTCCTACAATGAGCAGTTCTTC. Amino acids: CASSEDRSSYNEQFF.

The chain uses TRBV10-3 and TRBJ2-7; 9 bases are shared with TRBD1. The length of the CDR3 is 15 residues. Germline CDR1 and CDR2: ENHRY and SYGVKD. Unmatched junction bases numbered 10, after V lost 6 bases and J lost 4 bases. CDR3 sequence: CAIRGGTGTSYEQYF. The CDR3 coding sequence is TGTGCCATCAGGGGGGGGACAGGGACATCTTACGAGCAGTACTTC.

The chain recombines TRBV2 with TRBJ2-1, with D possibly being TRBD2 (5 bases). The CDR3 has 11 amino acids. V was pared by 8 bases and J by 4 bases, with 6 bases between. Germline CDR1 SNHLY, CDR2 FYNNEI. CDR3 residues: CASGEYNEQFF. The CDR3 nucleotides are TGTGCCAGCGGGGAGTACAATGAGCAGTTCTTC.

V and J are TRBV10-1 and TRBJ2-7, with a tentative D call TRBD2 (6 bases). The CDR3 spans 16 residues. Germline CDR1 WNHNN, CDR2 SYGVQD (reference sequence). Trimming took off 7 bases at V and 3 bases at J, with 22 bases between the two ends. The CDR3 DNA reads TGCGCCAGCATCTCAACAACAATACGGGGGATCTACGAGCAGTACTTC. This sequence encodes CASISTTIRGIYEQYF.

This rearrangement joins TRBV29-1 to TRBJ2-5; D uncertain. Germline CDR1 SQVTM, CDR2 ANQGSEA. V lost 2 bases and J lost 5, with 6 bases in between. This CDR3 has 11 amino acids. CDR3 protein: CSVEQRETQYF. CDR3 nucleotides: TGCAGCGTTGAACAGAGGGAGACCCAGTACTTC. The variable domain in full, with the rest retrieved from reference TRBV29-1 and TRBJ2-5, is SAVISQKPSRDICQRGTSLTIQCQVDSQVTMMFWYRQQPGQSLTLIATANQGSEATYESGFVIDKFPISRPNLTFSTLTVSNMSPEDSSIYLCSVEQRETQYFGPGTRLLVL.